The 23 T cell receptor beta chains presented below share a single source sample, sequenced in a study of early T cells in non-severe SARS-CoV-2 infection. TCRdb reanalysed the 5' RACE reads using MiXCR and keeps one entry per CDR3 protein. The table shows around 86,000 distinct CDR3 sequences, with about 15% occurring only once. The material sequenced was whole blood. All receptors come from an adult who was a healthcare worker with PCR-confirmed SARS-CoV-2 infection or an uninfected control (not recorded which).

V usage is TRBV29-1 and J usage is TRBJ2-3; TRBD2 agrees at 8 bases. Germline CDR1 reads SQVTM; CDR2 reads ANQGSEA. The CDR3 length is 14 residues. The ends lost 3 bases at V and 2 bases at J; junction bases unmatched: 4. The CDR3, as DNA: TGCAGCGTTGAGGTAGCGGGGTACACAGATACGCAGTATTTT. As protein: CSVEVAGYTDTQYF.

This clonotype was found a few times. The genes are TRBV7-3 and TRBJ1-1, with 8 bases aligning to TRBD1. The CDR3 length is 15 residues. V lost 5 bases, J lost 3 bases, and 8 bases stayed unmatched. CDR1 and CDR2 from the germline V gene are SGHTA and FQGTGA. The CDR3: CASSLGQGGHTEAFF. The CDR3 DNA follows: TGTGCCAGCAGCCTAGGACAGGGAGGGCACACTGAAGCTTTCTTT.

The chain is built from TRBV18 and TRBJ2-2; 7 bases are a match to TRBD1. The V gene's germline CDR1 is KGHSH and CDR2 LQKENI. The ends lost 5 bases at V and 6 bases at J; junction bases unmatched: 6. This CDR3 contains 14 residues. This CDR3 reads CASSSNRGAGELFF. In nucleotides, the CDR3 is TGTGCCAGCTCATCGAACAGGGGCGCCGGGGAGCTGTTTTTT.

The V call is TRBV2, the J call TRBJ2-2; D not certain. This CDR3 is built from 12 residues. Germline loops: CDR1 SNHLY, CDR2 FYNNEI. V lost 11 bases and J lost 7, with 14 bases in between. The DNA of the CDR3 is TGTGCCTCCAAAGTTGCTGTCGGGGAGCTGTTTTTT. Translated, it gives CASKVAVGELFF.

This clonotype appeared a few times. The V gene is TRBV24-1, the J gene TRBJ2-1; 11 positions agree with TRBD2. Germline assignment: CDR1 KGHDR and CDR2 SFDVKD. The CDR3 totals 16 residues. The ends lost 6 bases at V and 7 bases at J; junction bases unmatched: 10. CDR3 nucleotides: TGTGCCACCAGTTCCAAACGGACTAGCGGGTCGAATGAGCAGTTCTTC. Residues: CATSSKRTSGSNEQFF.

This clonotype came up many times. The CDR3 spells CASSPPARVGEAFF. In nucleotides, the CDR3 is TGTGCCAGCTCACCACCGGCTAGGGTTGGAGAAGCTTTCTTT. The chain links TRBV18 to TRBJ1-1; D uncertain. V was shortened by 0 bases and J by 8 bases, with 13 bases between the two germline ends. CDR1 KGHSH and CDR2 LQKENI come from the germline V gene. CDR3 length equals 14 residues.

The table lists this clonotype with a few counts. The chain is built from TRBV6-5 and TRBJ2-1; D unclear. The germline V gene encodes CDR1 MNHEY and CDR2 SVGAGI. Trimming removed 6 bases at V and 9 bases at J, with 18 bases between. This CDR3 region has 14 residues. CDR3 nucleotides: TGTGCCAGCAGCTCGGCCGGGTTAGAGGTTGAGCAGTTCTTC. It yields the protein CASSSAGLEVEQFF.

This chain connects TRBV24-1 to TRBJ2-3; 7 nucleotides line up with TRBD1. V lost 5 bases to trimming and J lost 3 bases; unmatched junction nucleotides: 7. Germline V lookup: CDR1 KGHDR, CDR2 SFDVKD. CDR3 length: 15 amino acids. CDR3 region: CATSGTGGLTDTQYF. In DNA, the CDR3 is TGTGCCACCAGTGGGACAGGTGGACTTACAGATACGCAGTATTTT.

The table lists this clonotype with many counts. The CDR3 nucleotides are TGCGCCAGCAGCCTACAGGGACGGAAGAACACTGAAGCTTTCTTT. This translates into CASSLQGRKNTEAFF. This chain joins TRBV10-1 and TRBJ1-1; D might be TRBD1 (6 bases). The CDR3 totals 15 residues. The V gene's germline CDR1 is WNHNN and CDR2 SYGVQD (reference sequence). The ends were cut back, 6 bases at V and 1 base at J, with 15 bases in the middle.

There are a few counts of this clonotype. The CDR3 sequence is CASSPGIDNQPQHF. CDR3 nucleotide sequence: TGTGCCAGCTCACCCGGGATCGACAATCAGCCCCAGCATTTT. V gene TRBV18 combines with J gene TRBJ1-5; D ambiguous. The germline V and J ends were trimmed by 3 bases and 3 bases, with 9 bases remaining between them. Per the germline V gene, CDR1 is KGHSH and CDR2 is LQKENI. The CDR3 length is 14 residues.

The chain has TRBV5-5 and TRBJ2-5; D is perhaps TRBD2 (6 bases). V lost 3 bases to trimming and J lost 5 bases, with 14 bases between them. The CDR3 loop spans 14 amino acids. Germline loops: CDR1 SGHKS, CDR2 YYEKEE (reference sequence). The CDR3 sequence: CASSWWTGVETQYF. DNA for the CDR3: TGTGCCAGCAGCTGGTGGACGGGGGTCGAGACCCAGTACTTC.

The gene calls are TRBV2 and TRBJ2-1; 9 bases map to TRBD2. Germline CDR1 is SNHLY and CDR2 is FYNNEI. The CDR3 has 16 residues. The V segment lost 5 bases and the J segment 1 base; nucleotides outside the gene matches: 6. The CDR3 region is CASSLFSGGSYNEQFF. The CDR3 nucleotides are TGTGCCAGCAGTCTTTTTAGCGGGGGTTCCTACAATGAGCAGTTCTTC.

Ten or more counts support this clonotype. The CDR3 region has the DNA TGTGCCAGCAGTTACTCGTGGTTTGCGGGCGGGGCAGATACGCAGTATTTT. Translating gives CASSYSWFAGGADTQYF. The V gene is TRBV6-2 or TRBV6-3, the J gene TRBJ2-3; TRBD2 is a possible D gene (6 bases). This CDR3 is built from 17 residues. V was shortened by 0 bases and J by 4 bases, with 17 bases between the two germline ends. Germline V gene data show CDR1 as MNHEY and CDR2 as SVGEGT.

This clonotype was picked up a small number of times. The chain uses TRBV27 and TRBJ2-3; TRBD2 matches 12 bases. The CDR3 loop spans 17 amino acids. The germline V gene has CDR1 MNHEY and CDR2 SMNVEV (reference sequence). With 7 bases clipped from V and 2 bases from J, the junction kept 10 bases outside the gene matches. This CDR3 reads CASTSRLAGAFTDTQYF. In nucleotides, the CDR3 is TGTGCCAGCACCTCCAGACTAGCGGGGGCCTTCACAGATACGCAGTATTTT.

This clonotype came up a few times. The J gene is TRBJ1-6, the V gene TRBV2, with no clear D. Trimming left V 3 bases short and J 9 bases short, with 0 bases between. Germline V gene lookup returns CDR1 SNHLY and CDR2 FYNNEI. CDR3 length equals 10 residues. DNA for the CDR3: TGTGCCAGCAGTGATTCACCCCTCCACTTT. Protein product: CASSDSPLHF.

This clonotype was recorded a few times. The chain joins TRBV11-2 to TRBJ1-4; 8 positions agree with TRBD1. This CDR3 region has 14 residues. With 5 bases clipped from V and 7 bases from J, the junction kept 6 bases outside the gene matches. Germline values: CDR1 SGHAT, CDR2 FQNNGV. The CDR3 loop is CASSPSTGAEKLFF. CDR3 in DNA: TGTGCCAGCAGCCCATCGACAGGGGCTGAAAAACTGTTTTTT.

This clonotype ranks as medium-sized. This chain uses TRBV29-1 with TRBJ1-2; D unclear. Germline V gene sequence: CDR1 SQVTM, CDR2 ANQGSEA. The CDR3 spans 9 residues. The V and J ends lost 4 bases and 8 bases respectively, with 5 bases between them. Here the CDR3 DNA reads TGCAGCGTTGGTGGGGGCTACACCTTC. It specifies CSVGGGYTF. Full variable domain (outside the CDR3, taken from reference TRBV29-1 and TRBJ1-2): SAVISQKPSRDICQRGTSLTIQCQVDSQVTMMFWYRQQPGQSLTLIATANQGSEATYESGFVIDKFPISRPNLTFSTLTVSNMSPEDSSIYLCSVGGGYTFGSGTRLTVV.

The CDR3 coding sequence is TGCGCCAGCTTCAGGAACGCGAACACCGGGGAGCTGTTTTTT. It translates to CASFRNANTGELFF. The gene calls are TRBV10-2 and TRBJ2-2; unclear D gene. Germline V lookup: CDR1 WSHSY, CDR2 SAAADI. The CDR3 spans 14 residues. V lost 8 bases and J lost 0, with 10 bases in between.

At least ten counts were recorded for this clonotype. This chain uses TRBV25-1 with TRBJ1-6, with no clear D. V lost 6 bases, J lost 2 bases, and 5 bases lay in between. CDR3 size: 13 residues. Looked up from germline, CDR1 is MGHDK and CDR2 is SYGVNS. CDR3 sequence: CASRGTYNSPLHF. The CDR3 coding sequence is TGTGCCAGCAGGGGGACCTATAATTCACCCCTCCACTTT.

This clonotype was found many times. The chain couples TRBV1 to TRBJ2-7. TRBV1 is described as a pseudogene. The CDR3 extends over 17 amino acids. The CDR3, as DNA: TGCACCAGCAGCCAAGACCCCAAACGGGTGGAGAAATACGAGCAGTACGTC. Translating it yields CTSSQDPKRVEKYEQYV.

This clonotype was seen ten or more times. The J gene is TRBJ2-5, the V gene TRBV24-1, with 9 bases aligning to TRBD1. The J segment lost 2 bases and the V segment lost 3 bases, leaving 12 bases of the junction unmatched. The CDR3 consists of 18 residues. The germline V gene encodes CDR1 KGHDR and CDR2 SFDVKD. CDR3 protein: CATSDLPGQGSLQETQYF. The CDR3 DNA reads TGTGCCACCAGTGATCTTCCGGGACAGGGTAGTTTGCAAGAGACCCAGTACTTC.

This clonotype was observed a few times. The CDR3 DNA reads as TGCAGTGCTAGAGATATACTAGCGGGGGAAATCGAGCAGTACGTC. Translated: CSARDILAGEIEQYV. The rearrangement links TRBV20-1 to TRBJ2-7; TRBD2 matches at 11 bases. CDR1 DFQATT and CDR2 SNEGSKA come from the germline V gene (reference sequence). J was trimmed by 6 bases and V by 0 bases; bases with no gene match: 7. The CDR3 is 15 residues long.

This clonotype has a count of ten or more. V usage is TRBV28 and J usage is TRBJ2-4; 9 bases are shared with TRBD1. Germline CDR1 is MDHEN and CDR2 is SYDVKM. V trimming: 6 bases; J trimming: 0 bases; junction bases outside the gene matches: 15. The CDR3 has 19 amino acids. This CDR3 is CASRPLPGTGRLAKNIQYF. CDR3 coding DNA: TGTGCCAGCAGGCCTTTACCCGGGACAGGGAGACTAGCCAAAAACATTCAGTACTTC.